The T cell receptor (beta chain) under discussion was sequenced for a study of shared clonotypes between healthy human individuals. Turning to the study itself: Donors consisted of two women and a few men between 18 and 49. Plates per donor: three CD4 naive, three CD4 memory, two CD8 naive, one CD8 memory.

The naive CD8 subset, CD45RO-negative cells positively selected for CCR7, excluded terminally differentiated effector memory CD45RA+ cells. CDR3 size: 17 residues. V was pared by 2 bases and J by 0 bases, with 11 bases between. The germline gives CDR1 MNHEY, CDR2 SMNVEV (reference sequence). Findings of the study overall: Expectations were that clonotype sharing among donors would be affected by sequencing depth.

Methods used by the authors: For the immunoSEQ data, sequences were junction-only without quality scores, so filtering differed. Sequenced by immunoSEQ multiplex PCR; TCRdb stores in-frame clones only, minus some. V, J and clone size derive from that table, while D and trimming were established from the DNA sequence. The table shows some 2 million clones, with roughly 94% occurring only once. A note on this clone: As yet, its antigen is unknown.

The sequenced material came from naive CD8+ T cells sorted from blood. The origin of this receptor is a man in his late teens or twenties in good health. The chain has TRBV27 and TRBJ1-6, with D maybe TRBD1 (5 bases). The CDR3 spells CASSLLGDRSYNSPLHF. DNA for the CDR3: TGTGCCAGCAGTTTACTGGGGGACCGCTCCTATAATTCACCCCTCCACTTT.